A selection of T cell receptor beta chains follows, all from one sample in a study of blood T cell repertoires in COVID-19. TCRdb's table, derived via immunoSEQ multiplex PCR, lists solely in-frame clones and lacks some. The sample consists of approximately 270,000 clones, 65% to 85% of them appearing once. The specimen sequenced was peripheral blood. All receptors come from a person between 65 and 79 years old with COVID-19, enrolled during active disease. The CDR3 runs from the conserved cysteine through the conserved F or W. The order of the fields is clone size, J gene, D gene, V gene, CDR3 DNA, CDR3 protein. The D gene is left open where the match is weak. Not every row has a clone size; where given, it reads once, few, many or a size class.

size: -
J: TRBJ1-1
D: -
V: TRBV5-8
DNA: TGTGCCAGCAGCTTGGCCGCGGTATTAAACACTGAAGCTTTCTTT
CDR3: CASSLAAVLNTEAFF

size: -
J: TRBJ2-1
D: -
V: TRBV7-2
DNA: TGTGCCAGCAGCTTATCTTCCCGCGGAGGGATCTCCTACAATGAGCAGTTCTTC
CDR3: CASSLSSRGGISYNEQFF

size: -
J: TRBJ2-2
D: -
V: TRBV19
DNA: TGTGCCAGTAATAGTGGCGGGACGACCACCGGGGAGCTGTTTTTT
CDR3: CASNSGGTTTGELFF

size: -
J: TRBJ1-4
D: -
V: TRBV5-1
DNA: TGCGCCAGCAGGACGGGACATCTAACTAATGAAAAACTGTTTTTT
CDR3: CASRTGHLTNEKLFF

size: once
J: TRBJ2-1
D: TRBD1
V: TRBV9
DNA: TGTGCCAGCCCAAATAGGGACAGGGGTGGTGTTAGGGAGCAGTTCTTC
CDR3: CASPNRDRGGVREQFF

size: -
J: TRBJ2-3
D: TRBD2
V: TRBV28
DNA: TGTGCCAGCAGTTTTTGGGCGGGAGGGGGCGCAGATACGCAGTATTTT
CDR3: CASSFWAGGGADTQYF

size: -
J: TRBJ1-4
D: -
V: TRBV27
DNA: TGTGCCAGCAGTTTCCGGCGGGGAACTGGGGAAAAACTGTTTTTT
CDR3: CASSFRRGTGEKLFF

size: -
J: TRBJ2-1
D: TRBD2
V: TRBV12-5
DNA: TGTGCTAGTGGCTATTCACTAGCGGGAGGGGCTAGCTCCTACAATGAGCAGTTCTTC
CDR3: CASGYSLAGGASSYNEQFF

size: -
J: TRBJ2-1
D: -
V: TRBV19
DNA: TGTGCCAGTAGTCCCCTCTACCCTGAGCAGTTCTTC
CDR3: CASSPLYPEQFF

size: once
J: TRBJ1-6
D: -
V: TRBV20-1
DNA: TGCAGTGCTAGTACGACGACAGTGTATAATTCACCCCTCCACTTT
CDR3: CSASTTTVYNSPLHF

size: -
J: TRBJ2-2
D: -
V: TRBV15
DNA: TGTGCCACCAGCAGGGAAATGCGGGCCACCACCGGGGAGCTGTTTTTT
CDR3: CATSREMRATTGELFF

size: once
J: TRBJ2-7
D: -
V: TRBV28
DNA: TGTGCCAGCAGCCCCGGTCGAATCCCCTACGAGCAGTACTTC
CDR3: CASSPGRIPYEQYF

size: -
J: TRBJ2-5
D: -
V: TRBV11-2
DNA: TGTGCCAGCAGCTTAGATCTGACTGGGGGGGACTGGGGGCTGGAGACCCAGTACTTC
CDR3: CASSLDLTGGDWGLETQYF

size: -
J: TRBJ1-2
D: TRBD1
V: TRBV6-2/TRBV6-3
DNA: TGTGCCAGCAGTTATCAGGGGGCGATCGGCTACACCTTC
CDR3: CASSYQGAIGYTF

size: -
J: TRBJ2-1
D: -
V: TRBV7-2
DNA: TGTGCCAGCAGCCCCAACGGAGGTTACAATGAGCAGTTCTTC
CDR3: CASSPNGGYNEQFF

size: -
J: TRBJ1-5
D: TRBD1
V: TRBV15
DNA: TGTGCCACCAGCCTATCCAGGACAGGGCGGGGTTCGAACAATCAGCCCCAGCATTTT
CDR3: CATSLSRTGRGSNNQPQHF

size: -
J: TRBJ2-2
D: -
V: TRBV11-2
DNA: TGTGCCAGCAGCTTCCTGAACACCGGGGAGCTGTTTTTT
CDR3: CASSFLNTGELFF

size: few
J: TRBJ2-1
D: TRBD1
V: TRBV18
DNA: TGTGCCAGCTCACCACCGGAAGGGGGCCCCTACAATGAGCAGTTCTTC
CDR3: CASSPPEGGPYNEQFF

size: -
J: TRBJ2-3
D: TRBD2
V: TRBV3-1/TRBV3-2
DNA: TGTGCCAGCAGCCAAGATTTAGCTAGCGGGGGGGCAAGGACAGATACGCAGTATTTT
CDR3: CASSQDLASGGARTDTQYF

size: once
J: TRBJ1-1
D: TRBD1
V: TRBV6-5
DNA: TGTGCCAGCAGGGGAACAGGGGGCGAAGCTTTCTTT
CDR3: CASRGTGGEAFF

size: -
J: TRBJ2-1
D: -
V: TRBV11-3
DNA: TGTGCCAGCAGCTTAGGTGTAGGCGGAGAGCAGTTCTTC
CDR3: CASSLGVGGEQFF

size: -
J: TRBJ1-1
D: -
V: TRBV6-5
DNA: TGTGCCATCGCGGGGGGAACTGAAGCTTTCTTT
CDR3: CAIAGGTEAFF

size: once
J: TRBJ1-4
D: -
V: TRBV12-3/TRBV12-4
DNA: TGTGCCAGCAGCGAACACAATGAAAAACTGTTTTTT
CDR3: CASSEHNEKLFF

size: -
J: TRBJ2-3
D: -
V: TRBV7-2
DNA: TGTGCCAGCAGTCTACAGCCGAGAGCCTCAGATACGCAGTATTTT
CDR3: CASSLQPRASDTQYF